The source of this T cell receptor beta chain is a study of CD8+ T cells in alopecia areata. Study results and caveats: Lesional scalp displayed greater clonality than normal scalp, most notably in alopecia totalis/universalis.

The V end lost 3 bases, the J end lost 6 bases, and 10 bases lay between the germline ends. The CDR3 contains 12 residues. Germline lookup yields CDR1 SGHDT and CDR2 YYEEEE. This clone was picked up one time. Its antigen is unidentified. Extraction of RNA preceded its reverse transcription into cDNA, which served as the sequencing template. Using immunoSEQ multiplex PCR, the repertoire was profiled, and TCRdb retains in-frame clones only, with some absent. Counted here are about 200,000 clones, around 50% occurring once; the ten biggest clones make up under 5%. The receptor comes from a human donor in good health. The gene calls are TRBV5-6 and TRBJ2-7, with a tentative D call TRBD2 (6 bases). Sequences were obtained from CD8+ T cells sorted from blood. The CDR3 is CASSYGRSEQYF. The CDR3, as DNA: TGTGCCAGCAGCTATGGGAGGAGCGAGCAGTACTTC.